Listed below are T cell receptor beta chains from one sample, sequenced in a study of blood T cell repertoires in COVID-19. Sequencing was performed with immunoSEQ multiplex PCR; in TCRdb, only in-frame clones are kept and a portion is missing. The repertoire holds roughly 26,000 clones, roughly 90% seen once, with about 2.8% in the top ten. The sequenced material came from peripheral blood. These receptors originate from a human donor in a cohort sampled during active COVID-19. Each CDR3 is given with its conserved first and last residue.

v_call	j_call	cdr3_aa
TRBV13	TRBJ1-5	CASSVQGRNQPQHF
TRBV5-5	TRBJ2-3	CASSSDRVIDTQYF
TRBV19	TRBJ1-2	CASSNQGGYGYTF
TRBV5-5	TRBJ2-1	CASSSYNEQFF
TRBV28	TRBJ1-4	CASRWTGVGGEKLFF
TRBV4-1	TRBJ2-1	CASSQSWAAGQFF
TRBV5-1	TRBJ2-5	CASSLVGAAGETQYF
TRBV2	TRBJ1-2	CASRPDRKGGYTF
TRBV5-3	TRBJ1-6	CARSLGGPVVYNSPLHF
TRBV5-1	TRBJ2-1	CASSPDPTSGNNEQFF
TRBV6-1	TRBJ2-1	CASSARGRLAPNLHNEQFF
TRBV14	TRBJ1-2	CASSQTGQGANYGYTF
TRBV24-1	TRBJ2-1	CATSDASGGAPYNEQFF
TRBV3-1/TRBV3-2	TRBJ1-2	CASSQRQGGGYTF
TRBV11-2	TRBJ1-3	CASSWLRPGAGNTIYF
TRBV19	TRBJ2-3	CASSIGLRTDTQYF
TRBV2	TRBJ2-2	CARDRGTANTGELFF
TRBV6-1	TRBJ1-2	CASREGTGGSVYGYTF
TRBV6-4	TRBJ1-5	CASKMTPGHRSRQPQHF
TRBV4-1	TRBJ2-1	CASSPGQYNEQFF
TRBV12-3/TRBV12-4	TRBJ1-1	CASSPQGAGGAFF
TRBV9	TRBJ2-1	CASSEGALDEQFF
TRBV2	TRBJ1-6	CASSLDRSSYNSPLHF
TRBV19	TRBJ2-3	CASNSRGASTDTQYF
TRBV15	TRBJ2-7	CATSRVQGKQYF
TRBV3-1/TRBV3-2	TRBJ2-1	CASSPNRGNQQFF
TRBV7-6	TRBJ1-3	CASSLSGNTIYF
TRBV5-1	TRBJ1-2	CASSTPTMDYGYTF
TRBV6-6	TRBJ1-6	CASSLPRDRVGSPLHF
TRBV5-1	TRBJ1-3	CASSLGVRESSGNTIYF
TRBV7-2	TRBJ2-5	CASSPISPSRETQYF
TRBV19	TRBJ1-3	CASSDSGNTIYF
TRBV4-1	TRBJ1-6	CASSFVRGGRDNSPLHF
TRBV3-1/TRBV3-2	TRBJ2-5	CASSLDRVWYF
TRBV5-1	TRBJ2-1	CASSLPQSYNEQFF
TRBV4-2	TRBJ2-3	CASSQGASPSTDTQYF
TRBV7-9	TRBJ1-5	CASSFEQGFGPQHF
TRBV5-1	TRBJ2-5	CASRLAGKETQYF
TRBV5-1	TRBJ2-7	CASSSGTGHFSYEQYF
TRBV28	TRBJ1-2	CASMNRGARGYTF
TRBV5-4	TRBJ2-7	CASSLWDRGSYEQYF
TRBV18	TRBJ2-1	CASSPPGLAGGSYNEQFF
TRBV6-6	TRBJ2-3	CASSSGQGLADTQYF
TRBV25-1	TRBJ2-7	CATSNPGQSIYEQYF
TRBV5-1	TRBJ2-1	CASSPGQGKYNEQFF
TRBV19	TRBJ2-7	CASSIGTGALEQYF
TRBV6-5	TRBJ2-3	CAPPVQGSTDTQYF
TRBV10-3	TRBJ2-3	CAIGSGAFDTQYF